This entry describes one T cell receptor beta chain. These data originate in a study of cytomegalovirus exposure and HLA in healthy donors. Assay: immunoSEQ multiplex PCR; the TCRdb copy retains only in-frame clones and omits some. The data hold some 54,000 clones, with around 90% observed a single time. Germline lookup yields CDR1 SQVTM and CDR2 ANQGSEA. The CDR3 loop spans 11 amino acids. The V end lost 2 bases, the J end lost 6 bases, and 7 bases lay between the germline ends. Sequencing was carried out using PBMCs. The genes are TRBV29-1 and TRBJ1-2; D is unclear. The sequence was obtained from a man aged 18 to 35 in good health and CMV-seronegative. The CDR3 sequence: CSVESGNGYTF. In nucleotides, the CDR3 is TGCAGCGTTGAAAGCGGGAATGGCTACACCTTC.